The T cell receptor beta chain described here comes from a study of T cells in Graves' hyperthyroidism and ophthalmopathy. The source material, RNA transcripts, was used to amplify TCR beta CDR3 regions. Carried out on the TCR CDR3, a first-round RT-PCR used the HTBI primer set. Each CDR3 protein gets one entry after TCRdb re-called the multiplex PCR reads with MiXCR. The sample holds roughly 500,000 distinct CDR3 sequences, 35% to 50% seen once. This clonotype was detected ten times or more. Antigen unknown. The CDR3 is 11 residues long. Germline V gives CDR1 SQVTM, CDR2 ANQGSEA. Trimming pared 5 bases from V and 2 bases from J, leaving 6 bases between. Findings and limits, study-wide: Researchers found most expanded thyroid clonotypes above 0.001 in blood as well. Ophthalmopathy got predicted by the model a median 6.5 months before its onset.

The sequence was obtained from an adult woman with Graves' disease, either hyperthyroidism or ophthalmopathy (not recorded which). V usage is TRBV29-1 and J usage is TRBJ2-5, with D hard to call. The sequenced material came from peripheral blood or thyroid tissue (not recorded which). CDR3 protein: CSVWQQETQYF. Written as DNA, the CDR3 is TGCAGCGTTTGGCAACAAGAGACCCAGTACTTC.